Given below is one T cell receptor (beta chain) in context. Unique molecular identifiers were added to individual cDNA molecules. TCRdb passed the 5' RACE reads through MiXCR, listing each CDR3 protein once. The table shows fewer than 35,000 distinct CDR3 sequences, with approximately 9.2% occurring only once. The germline V and J ends were trimmed by 0 bases and 5 bases, with 14 bases remaining between them. CDR1 and CDR2 (germline): LGHDT, YNNKEL (reference sequence). The CDR3 totals 16 residues. The source of the sample is a study of early T cells in non-severe SARS-CoV-2 infection. Study summary: Chains were unpaired, as sequencing was done on bulk RNA from unsorted whole blood.

The specimen sequenced was whole blood. The chain links TRBV3-1 to TRBJ1-5, with D possibly TRBD1 on 5 matching bases. The origin of this receptor is an adult who was a healthcare worker with PCR-confirmed SARS-CoV-2 infection or an uninfected control (not recorded which). The CDR3 DNA is TGTGCCAGCAGCCAAGATGGGGGTGCCCGACATCAGCCCCAGCATTTT. The encoded protein is CASSQDGGARHQPQHF. The variable domain in full, with the rest retrieved from reference TRBV3-1 and TRBJ1-5, is DTAVSQTPKYLVTQMGNDKSIKCEQNLGHDTMYWYKQDSKKFLKIMFSYNNKELIINETVPNRFSPKSPDKAHLNLHINSLELGDSAVYFCASSQDGGARHQPQHFGDGTRLSIL.